The 23 T cell receptor beta chains below all came from one sample that was sequenced in a study of T cell repertoires in cytomegalovirus infection. In TCRdb, the reads were re-called with MiXCR into one record per CDR3 protein. This sample has around 630,000 distinct CDR3 sequences, with 20% to 25% found just once. The specimen sequenced was CD8+ T cells from PBMCs. These receptors were obtained from a human donor in good health (CMV status not recorded). Some clones in this sample may be carry-over from other donors' samples.

As to this clonotype: The germline gene is not matched at one end of the junction; a read error may be the cause. The V gene is TRBV7-2, the J gene TRBJ2-3, with 11 bases identical to TRBD2. The CDR3 contains 15 residues. CDR1 SGHTA and CDR2 FQGNSA come from the germline V gene. This CDR3 is CTSSFSGGGADTQYF. Here the CDR3 DNA reads TGTACCAGCAGCTTTAGCGGGGGGGGAGCAGATACGCAGTATTTC.

The rearrangement links TRBV5-6 to TRBJ2-7, with 10 bases fitting TRBD2. CDR1 SGHDT and CDR2 YYEEEE come from the germline V gene. The V gene end was trimmed by 4 bases and the J gene end by 4 bases; junction bases not matched to a gene: 11. The CDR3 is 16 residues long. CDR3: CASSRKRTSGIYEQYV. The CDR3 DNA reads TGTGCCAGCAGCCGTAAAAGGACTAGCGGTATATACGAGCAGTACGTC.

This clonotype was counted many times. The CDR3 reads CASSWGWRGENIQYF. The CDR3, as DNA: TGTGCCAGCTCCTGGGGCTGGCGGGGTGAAAACATTCAGTACTTC. The chain couples TRBV7-2 to TRBJ2-4; weak D call: TRBD2 (6 bases). This CDR3 has 15 residues. Germline CDR1 reads SGHTA; CDR2 reads FQGNSA. Trimming removed 8 bases at V and 5 bases at J, with 19 bases between.

The table lists this clonotype with many counts. The chain recombines TRBV28 with TRBJ2-4; D gene unclear. The germline gives CDR1 MDHEN, CDR2 SYDVKM. With 2 bases removed from V and 1 base from J, the gap between germline ends came to 12 bases. The CDR3 is made up of 16 amino acids. CDR3 residues: CASSLNPEPAKNIQYF. CDR3 sequence (DNA): TGTGCCAGCAGTTTAAACCCGGAGCCCGCCAAAAACATTCAGTACTTC.

This clonotype was detected many times. The chain uses TRBV7-8 and TRBJ2-5; 11 bases fit TRBD2. The V segment lost 6 bases and the J segment 5 bases; nucleotides outside the gene matches: 11. Germline V gives CDR1 SGHVS, CDR2 FQNEAQ. This CDR3 contains 16 residues. The CDR3 loop is CASSPSSGGPFETQYF. The CDR3 DNA follows: TGTGCCAGCAGTCCTTCTAGCGGGGGGCCGTTTGAGACCCAGTACTTC.

The gene calls are TRBV2 and TRBJ2-7; TRBD2 matches at 7 bases. Germline trimming cut 7 bases from V and 4 bases from J; bases unmatched to any gene: 7. This CDR3 spans 13 amino acids. The germline V gene encodes CDR1 SNHLY and CDR2 FYNNEI. Here the CDR3 reads CASKASGLYEQYV. In DNA, the CDR3 is TGTGCCAGCAAGGCTAGCGGCCTTTACGAGCAGTACGTC.

The table lists this clonotype with many counts. CDR3 bases: TGTGCCAGCAGCTACCGGGACGTCTACGAGCAGTACTTC. As protein: CASSYRDVYEQYF. This rearrangement joins TRBV7-8 to TRBJ2-7; either TRBD1 or TRBD2 may fit D (5 bases each). Germline values: CDR1 SGHVS, CDR2 FQNEAQ. CDR3 length equals 13 residues. The germline V and J ends were trimmed by 4 bases and 3 bases, with 10 bases remaining between them.

The genes are TRBV4-2 and TRBJ2-2; no definite D call. Looked up from germline, CDR1 is LGHNA and CDR2 is YNFKEQ. V gave up 3 bases and J gave up 1 base, with 21 bases separating them. The CDR3 totals 19 residues. DNA for the CDR3: TGTGCCAGCAGCCATCCCTATGATGATTTAACCGGGAACACCGGGGAGCTGTTTTTT. Amino acids: CASSHPYDDLTGNTGELFF.

This clonotype has more than one count but fewer than ten. This chain connects TRBV4-2 to TRBJ2-7; D perhaps matches TRBD2 (6 bases). Germline CDR1 and CDR2: LGHNA and YNFKEQ. The ends were cut back, 0 bases at V and 6 bases at J, with 18 bases in the middle. The CDR3 sequence is 16 residues long. CDR3 nucleotides: TGTGCCAGCAGCCAAGATGGGGCGGGCGGGATCGGCGAGCAGTACGTC. Encoded protein: CASSQDGAGGIGEQYV.

A few counts support this clonotype. The CDR3 loop reads CASSSGTGGSINEQFF. CDR3 DNA: TGTGCCAGCAGCTCCGGGACAGGGGGCTCGATCAATGAGCAGTTCTTC. This chain links TRBV7-8 with TRBJ2-1; 12 bases are shared with TRBD1. Germline V gene data show CDR1 as SGHVS and CDR2 as FQNEAQ. V shed 4 bases and J 6 bases; nucleotides not matched to a gene: 7. The CDR3 contains 16 residues.

This clonotype has more than one count but fewer than ten. The chain links TRBV7-2 to TRBJ2-1; 9 positions match TRBD2. J lost 9 bases, V lost 10 bases, and 7 bases had no gene match. The CDR3 extends over 12 amino acids. Per germline, CDR1 SGHTA and CDR2 FQGNSA. CDR3 DNA sequence: TGTGCCATCGACGGCGGGGGGGCTGAGCAGTTCTTC. Its protein is CAIDGGGAEQFF.

This clonotype appeared a few times. This rearrangement joins TRBV6-6 to TRBJ1-3, with D unclear. The CDR3 is 16 amino acids. The germline V gene encodes CDR1 MNHNY and CDR2 SVGAGI (reference sequence). Trimming left V 2 bases short and J 2 bases short, with 13 bases between. The CDR3 DNA sequence: TGTGCCAGCAGTTACGGGCCAAGTCTTCCTGGAAACACCATATATTTT. It translates to CASSYGPSLPGNTIYF.

This clonotype was picked up a small number of times. This chain links TRBV27 with TRBJ2-7; 7 bases map to TRBD1. V was pared by 3 bases and J by 7 bases, with 9 bases of the junction left unmatched. The germline V gene encodes CDR1 MNHEY and CDR2 SMNVEV (reference sequence). This CDR3 contains 14 residues. The DNA for the CDR3 is TGTGCCAGCAGTTTCAGGCAGGGGGTGCGAGAGCAGTACTTC. It is translated as CASSFRQGVREQYF.

This clonotype was counted only a few times. The chain carries TRBV6-2 or TRBV6-3 and TRBJ1-2; D gene uncertain. Per germline, CDR1 MNHEY and CDR2 SVGEGT. CDR3 length: 13 amino acids. V shed 1 base and J shed 2 bases, with 5 bases lying between them. The CDR3, as DNA: TGTGCCAGCAGTTACTTCCAGAACTATGGCTACACCTTC. Translating it yields CASSYFQNYGYTF.

The sample holds many counts of this clonotype. This sequence joins TRBV7-2 and TRBJ2-7, with 8 positions matching TRBD2. With 1 base clipped from V and 5 bases from J, the junction kept 7 bases outside the gene matches. CDR1 and CDR2 (germline): SGHTA, FQGNSA. This CDR3 is 15 amino acids long. CDR3 sequence (DNA): TGTGCCAGCAGCTTAGTACCCGGGGGGGCAAACGAGCAGTACTTC. Its translation is CASSLVPGGANEQYF.

CDR3 loop: CASIREAGETQYF. The CDR3 coding sequence is TGTGCCAGCATCCGAGAAGCAGGAGAGACCCAGTACTTC. The chain couples TRBV2 to TRBJ2-5; D ambiguous. Germline V gives CDR1 SNHLY, CDR2 FYNNEI. The CDR3 has 13 residues. Trimming removed 7 bases at V and 4 bases at J, with 13 bases between.

The sample holds a few counts of this clonotype. This chain links TRBV12-3 or TRBV12-4 with TRBJ1-6; no clear D. The CDR3 covers 13 residues. Trimming stripped 3 bases from V and 10 bases from J, with 10 bases between. The CDR3 bases are TGTGCCAGCAGTTTCGCCACAACCTCACCCCTCCACTTT. Its translation is CASSFATTSPLHF.

This clonotype has only a few counts. The V gene is TRBV12-3 or TRBV12-4, the J gene TRBJ2-1, with TRBD1 identical over 7 bases. The V segment lost 6 bases and the J segment 6 bases; nucleotides outside the gene matches: 11. The CDR3 is 15 amino acids. The chain's CDR3 is CASSQTGPLSNEQFF. The CDR3 nucleotides read TGTGCCAGCAGCCAGACAGGGCCTTTATCCAATGAGCAGTTCTTC.

This clonotype was found a few times. The V call is TRBV20-1, the J call TRBJ1-2; TRBD1 aligns across 7 bases. V gave up 1 base and J gave up 9 bases; unmatched junction bases: 32. Germline-derived CDR1 and CDR2 are DFQATT and SNEGSKA (reference sequence). This CDR3 region has 21 residues. CDR3 sequence reads: CSARVSLSGTEPSYGFPRYTF. DNA for the CDR3: TGCAGTGCTAGAGTTTCTCTCTCCGGGACAGAGCCTTCCTATGGCTTTCCACGCTACACCTTC.

The gene calls are TRBV27 and TRBJ2-1; tentative D call: TRBD1 (6 bases). The CDR3 totals 14 residues. The V gene lost 6 bases and the J gene lost 5 bases, with 14 bases spanning the gap. Germline V CDR1 and CDR2: MNHEY, SMNVEV (reference sequence). This CDR3 reads CASRRGRGDNEQFF. The CDR3 coding sequence is TGTGCCAGCAGAAGGGGCAGGGGAGACAATGAGCAGTTCTTC.

The chain joins TRBV6-2 or TRBV6-3 to TRBJ2-1; 12 bases fit TRBD2. Trimming took 8 bases from V and 7 from J; bases not matched to a gene: 18. Germline CDR1 MNHEY, CDR2 SVGEGT. CDR3 size: 18 residues. This chain's CDR3 is CASGTLAGGPGMMNEQFF. In nucleotides, the CDR3 is TGTGCCAGCGGAACGCTAGCGGGGGGGCCCGGGATGATGAATGAGCAGTTCTTC.

The CDR3 protein is CASSLQRLNTEAFF. The CDR3 DNA is TGTGCCAGCAGTCTTCAACGGCTGAACACTGAAGCTTTCTTT. V gene TRBV28 combines with J gene TRBJ1-1; the D is unclear. Trimming removed 5 bases at V and 0 bases at J, with 10 bases between. The germline CDR1 and CDR2 sequences are MDHEN and SYDVKM. The CDR3 loop spans 14 amino acids. Supplemented by reference TRBV28 and TRBJ1-1, the full variable domain reads DVKVTQSSRYLVKRTGEKVFLECVQDMDHENMFWYRQDPGLGLRLIYFSYDVKMKEKGDIPEGYSVSREKKERFSLILESASTNQTSMYLCASSLQRLNTEAFFGQGTRLTVV.

The genes are TRBV23-1 and TRBJ2-1, with D unresolved. TRBV23-1 is flagged as an ORF with uncertain function. CDR3 length equals 14 residues. Trimming took 5 bases from V and 9 from J, leaving 17 bases between them. CDR3 region: CASSFRSQGSEQFF. The DNA for the CDR3 is TGCGCCAGCAGTTTTCGGTCACAAGGAAGTGAGCAGTTCTTC.